The rows below give T cell receptor beta chains drawn from one sample of a study of shared clonotypes between healthy human individuals. The assay was immunoSEQ multiplex PCR, and TCRdb's table has in-frame clones only and misses some. The data contain some 2.1 million clones, approximately 95% of them singletons. Sequenced sample: naive CD4+ T cells sorted from blood. Receptors were obtained from a man aged 18-30 years in good health. The CDR3 runs from the conserved cysteine through the conserved F or W. Each record gives: V gene, J gene, CDR3 protein.

V gene: TRBV10-3
J gene: TRBJ2-3
CDR3 protein: CAISGVSGGDTQYF

V gene: TRBV7-2
J gene: TRBJ2-1
CDR3 protein: CASSKVTSSYNEQFF

V gene: TRBV28
J gene: TRBJ2-6
CDR3 protein: CASSFAFSFSGANVLTF

V gene: TRBV9
J gene: TRBJ2-2
CDR3 protein: CASSVTSDTGELFF

V gene: TRBV5-1
J gene: TRBJ2-7
CDR3 protein: CASSFGLAIYEQYF

V gene: TRBV9
J gene: TRBJ1-3
CDR3 protein: CASSAQQGIGNTIYF

V gene: TRBV6-1
J gene: TRBJ1-5
CDR3 protein: CASSGMGNQPQHF

V gene: TRBV30
J gene: TRBJ1-1
CDR3 protein: CAWRYGDRTEAFF

V gene: TRBV7-9
J gene: TRBJ2-1
CDR3 protein: CASSRGGTYNEQFF

V gene: TRBV15
J gene: TRBJ2-5
CDR3 protein: CATSSLGIETQYF

V gene: TRBV5-1
J gene: TRBJ2-5
CDR3 protein: CASSLAGTGADLQTQYF

V gene: TRBV15
J gene: TRBJ1-2
CDR3 protein: CATSREKASYGYTF

V gene: TRBV6-6
J gene: TRBJ1-2
CDR3 protein: CASSRGTANYGYTF

V gene: TRBV10-3
J gene: TRBJ2-5
CDR3 protein: CAISGLAGYQETQYF

V gene: TRBV19
J gene: TRBJ2-2
CDR3 protein: CASSIEGYTGELFF

V gene: TRBV4-2
J gene: TRBJ1-5
CDR3 protein: CASSQLFQNQPQHF

V gene: TRBV30
J gene: TRBJ2-1
CDR3 protein: CAWSVDEQFF

V gene: TRBV18
J gene: TRBJ2-7
CDR3 protein: CASSPRQGRTYEQYF

V gene: TRBV9
J gene: TRBJ1-1
CDR3 protein: CASSPRTGQNTEAFF

V gene: TRBV19
J gene: TRBJ1-2
CDR3 protein: CASSIGPALYGYTF

V gene: TRBV10-3
J gene: TRBJ2-7
CDR3 protein: CASTGTSGYEQYF

V gene: TRBV6-6
J gene: TRBJ1-2
CDR3 protein: CASSQQGVGGYTF

V gene: TRBV9
J gene: TRBJ2-3
CDR3 protein: CASSLGKYQDTQYF

V gene: TRBV7-2
J gene: TRBJ2-2
CDR3 protein: CASSFQNTMGGELFF

V gene: TRBV7-2
J gene: TRBJ1-4
CDR3 protein: CASSSYRGTNEKLFF

V gene: TRBV10-2
J gene: TRBJ2-1
CDR3 protein: CASSEAYLAYNEQFF

V gene: TRBV30
J gene: TRBJ2-1
CDR3 protein: CAWSGNPGKQFF

V gene: TRBV7-9
J gene: TRBJ2-7
CDR3 protein: CASSFPGQGSREQYF

V gene: TRBV9
J gene: TRBJ1-2
CDR3 protein: CASSVEQGAGGYTF

V gene: TRBV10-3
J gene: TRBJ1-6
CDR3 protein: CATTGGYNSPLHF

V gene: TRBV6-1
J gene: TRBJ2-7
CDR3 protein: CASSDEGRLGSYEQYF

V gene: TRBV7-2
J gene: TRBJ2-7
CDR3 protein: CASSFASGGYYEQYF

V gene: TRBV12-5
J gene: TRBJ2-7
CDR3 protein: CASGFGQGATYEQYF

V gene: TRBV2
J gene: TRBJ2-5
CDR3 protein: CASSEKGTSPPQYF

V gene: TRBV27
J gene: TRBJ1-4
CDR3 protein: CASSAGYNEKLFF

V gene: TRBV10-3
J gene: TRBJ2-7
CDR3 protein: CAISGGLAGAYEQYF

V gene: TRBV4-3
J gene: TRBJ2-1
CDR3 protein: CASSQDAQREGYEQFF

V gene: TRBV9
J gene: TRBJ2-2
CDR3 protein: CASSVGAGLNTGELFF

V gene: TRBV19
J gene: TRBJ2-7
CDR3 protein: CASSIERGYEQYF

V gene: TRBV19
J gene: TRBJ2-7
CDR3 protein: CASSGQGTYEQYF

V gene: TRBV7-9
J gene: TRBJ1-3
CDR3 protein: CASSQPRGDADSGNTIYF

V gene: TRBV4-1
J gene: TRBJ2-3
CDR3 protein: CASSQVGWNSGSYTDTQYF

V gene: TRBV5-6
J gene: TRBJ2-7
CDR3 protein: CASSDYPSASSYEQYF

V gene: TRBV9
J gene: TRBJ1-2
CDR3 protein: CASSVDGGRGNYGYTF

V gene: TRBV5-1
J gene: TRBJ2-5
CDR3 protein: CASSRTGLETQYF

V gene: TRBV2
J gene: TRBJ2-7
CDR3 protein: CASSSRMGEQYF

V gene: TRBV7-9
J gene: TRBJ1-1
CDR3 protein: CASSLGSGTEAFF

V gene: TRBV30
J gene: TRBJ2-5
CDR3 protein: CAWRGGRQTQYF

V gene: TRBV5-1
J gene: TRBJ1-3
CDR3 protein: CASSGGTGMPSGNTIYF

V gene: TRBV6-6
J gene: TRBJ1-2
CDR3 protein: CASSYSGERGYTF

V gene: TRBV5-6
J gene: TRBJ1-2
CDR3 protein: CASSLQAGGDYGYTF

V gene: TRBV9
J gene: TRBJ2-5
CDR3 protein: CASSLRQLPETQYF

V gene: TRBV7-9
J gene: TRBJ2-3
CDR3 protein: CASSLKGGAGGRGTDTQYF

V gene: TRBV10-2
J gene: TRBJ2-1
CDR3 protein: CASSELASSNEQFF

V gene: TRBV10-3
J gene: TRBJ1-6
CDR3 protein: CAISEYQTGNLKNSPLHF

V gene: TRBV11-2
J gene: TRBJ2-7
CDR3 protein: CASSLYEGPPYEQYF

V gene: TRBV28
J gene: TRBJ1-5
CDR3 protein: CASSDSGGNQPQHF